This T cell receptor beta chain was identified during a study of cytomegalovirus exposure and HLA in healthy donors. Across the study: Findings of an earlier analysis included about 100 million unique TCR beta sequences from about 180 million T cells.

Regarding the study as a whole: The listing of roughly 160 TCR beta chains classed them as cytomegalovirus-associated.

A word on this clone: Its antigen is as yet unknown.

In germline, CDR1 is SGHNT, CDR2 YENEEA. CDR3 size: 14 residues. Trimming shortened V by 3 bases and J by 0 bases, and 8 bases separated the two germline ends. Nominal health characterized the donors when sampled, though unrecorded immune exposures were likely. PCR involved 60 Vbeta and 13 Jbeta primers. The assay was immunoSEQ multiplex PCR, and TCRdb's table has in-frame clones only and misses some. Among roughly 200,000 clones listed, about 80% were seen once. The sequence derives from a man between 25 and 39 years old in good health and CMV-seronegative. The chain combines TRBV11-3 with TRBJ1-1; a weak D match, TRBD1 (5 bases). The sequencing input was PBMCs. The CDR3 here is CASSFDRLNTEAFF. The CDR3 nucleotides are TGTGCCAGCAGCTTTGACAGACTGAACACTGAAGCTTTCTTT.